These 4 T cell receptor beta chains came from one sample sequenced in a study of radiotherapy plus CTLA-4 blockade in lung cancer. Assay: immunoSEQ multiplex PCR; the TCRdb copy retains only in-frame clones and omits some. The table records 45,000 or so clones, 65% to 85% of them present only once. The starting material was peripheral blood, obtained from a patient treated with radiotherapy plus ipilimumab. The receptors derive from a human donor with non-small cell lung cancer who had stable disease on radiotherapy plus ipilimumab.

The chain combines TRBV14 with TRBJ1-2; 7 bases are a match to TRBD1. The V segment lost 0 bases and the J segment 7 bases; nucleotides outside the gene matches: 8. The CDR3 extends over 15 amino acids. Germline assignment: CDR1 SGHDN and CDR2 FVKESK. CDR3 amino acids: CASSQDSGTVGGYTF. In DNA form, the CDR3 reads TGTGCCAGCAGCCAAGATTCCGGGACAGTTGGTGGCTACACCTTC.

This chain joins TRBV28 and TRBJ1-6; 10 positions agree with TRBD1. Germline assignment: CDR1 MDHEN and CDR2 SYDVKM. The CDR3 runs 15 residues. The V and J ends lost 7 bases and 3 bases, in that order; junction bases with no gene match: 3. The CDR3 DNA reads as TGTGCCAGCACGGGACAGGGGCTCTATAATTCACCCCTCCACTTT. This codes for CASTGQGLYNSPLHF.

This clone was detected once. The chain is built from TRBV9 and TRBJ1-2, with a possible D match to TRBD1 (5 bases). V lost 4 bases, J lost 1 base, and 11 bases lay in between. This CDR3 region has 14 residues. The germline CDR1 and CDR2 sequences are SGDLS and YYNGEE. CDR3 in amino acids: CASSFGRGNYGYTF. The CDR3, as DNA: TGTGCCAGCAGCTTCGGGAGGGGTAACTATGGCTACACCTTC. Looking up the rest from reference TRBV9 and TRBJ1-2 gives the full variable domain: DSGVTQTPKHLITATGQRVTLRCSPRSGDLSVYWYQQSLDQGLQFLIQYYNGEERAKGNILERFSAQQFPDLHSELNLSSLELGDSALYFCASSFGRGNYGYTFGSGTRLTVV.

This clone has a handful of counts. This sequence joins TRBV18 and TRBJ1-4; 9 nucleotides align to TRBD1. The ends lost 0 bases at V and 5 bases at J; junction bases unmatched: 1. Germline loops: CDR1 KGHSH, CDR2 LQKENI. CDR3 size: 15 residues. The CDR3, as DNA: TGTGCCAGCTCACCACCGACAGGGGGGAATGAAAAACTGTTTTTT. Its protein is CASSPPTGGNEKLFF.